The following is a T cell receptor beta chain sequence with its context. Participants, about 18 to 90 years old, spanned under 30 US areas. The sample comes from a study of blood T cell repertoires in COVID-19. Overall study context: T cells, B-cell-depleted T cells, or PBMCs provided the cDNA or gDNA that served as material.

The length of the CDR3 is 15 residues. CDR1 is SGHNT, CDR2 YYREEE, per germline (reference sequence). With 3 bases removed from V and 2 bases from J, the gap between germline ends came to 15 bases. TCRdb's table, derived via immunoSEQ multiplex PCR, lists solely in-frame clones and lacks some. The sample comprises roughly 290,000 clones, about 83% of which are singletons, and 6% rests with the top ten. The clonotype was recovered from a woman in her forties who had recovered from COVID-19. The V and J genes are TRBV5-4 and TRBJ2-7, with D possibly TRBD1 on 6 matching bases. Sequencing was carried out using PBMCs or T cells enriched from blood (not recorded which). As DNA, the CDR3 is TGTGCCAGCAGCTCCAAGGGACACGCGGCCTACGAGCAGTACTTC. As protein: CASSSKGHAAYEQYF. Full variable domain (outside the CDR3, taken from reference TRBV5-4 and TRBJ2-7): ETGVTQSPTHLIKTRGQQVTLRCSSQSGHNTVSWYQQALGQGPQFIFQYYREEENGRGNFPPRFSGLQFPNYSSELNVNALELDDSALYLCASSSKGHAAYEQYFGPGTRLTVT.